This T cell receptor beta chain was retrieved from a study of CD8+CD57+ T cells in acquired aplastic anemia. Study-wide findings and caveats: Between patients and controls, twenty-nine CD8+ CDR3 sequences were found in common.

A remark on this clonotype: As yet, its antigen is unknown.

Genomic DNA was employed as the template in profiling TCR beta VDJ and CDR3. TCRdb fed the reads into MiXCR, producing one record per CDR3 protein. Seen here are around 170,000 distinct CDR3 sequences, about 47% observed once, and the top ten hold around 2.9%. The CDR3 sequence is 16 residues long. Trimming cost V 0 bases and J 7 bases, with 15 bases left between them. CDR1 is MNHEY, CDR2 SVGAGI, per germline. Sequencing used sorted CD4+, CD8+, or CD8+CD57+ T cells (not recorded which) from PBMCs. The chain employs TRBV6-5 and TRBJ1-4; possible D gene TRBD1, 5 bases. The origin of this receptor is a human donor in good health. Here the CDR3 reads CASSYSSGFFGEKLFF. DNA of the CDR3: TGTGCCAGCAGTTACTCATCAGGGTTCTTCGGTGAAAAACTGTTTTTT.